This T cell receptor (beta chain) came from a study of T cell responses to AZD1222 COVID-19 vaccine (dated by TCRdb to the early 2020s). Study-wide context: A total of about 230 trial participants underwent TCR sequencing, of whom roughly 210 received two doses of AZD1222 and approximately 25 received two doses of the MenACWY control vaccine. Trial participants were enrolled by age into subgroups of 18-55, 56-69 and 70-plus years, and around 150, 29 and 61 TCR-sequenced participants, respectively, were included in these subgroups. Points the paper makes about the study in general: The whole spike protein was spanned by vaccine-associated CD4 TCRs, and dominant responses were seen in regions 160-218 and 743-854. After two AZD1222 doses, both the breadth and the depth of spike-specific TCRs were significantly higher than at day 0 and than in MenACWY recipients. Participants were mostly white British and included more females than males, and it was suggested by the authors that clonal diversity may have been underestimated. Conclusions about previously exposed vaccinees are limited because only six or seven AZD1222 recipients were SARS-CoV-2 seropositive at baseline. Epitopes outside the regions mutated in the B.1.351 and B.1.1.7 variants were reportedly recognized by nearly half of the unique spike-specific TCRs. In the small 56-69-year group, the increase in depth fell short of significance, most likely because of low power. Because no day 14 peak-response samples were available, the repertoires could be characterized only after the peak T cell response.

The germline V gene sets CDR1 to MNHEY and CDR2 to SVGAGI. From the cysteine up to the phenylalanine, the CDR3 has a length of 13 residues. Left in the record is the CDR3 DNA by itself, 39 bases read in frame from the first base. V is clipped by 5 bases and J by 5 bases, and the sequence between their germline boundaries is 12 bases long. Concerning this clone: The antigen this receptor binds is unknown. No qualities accompany the bases; no much larger clone lies one base away.

The CDR3 regions of human TCRbeta chains were analyzed by immunosequencing. In the original analysis: Repertoire TCRs were matched against a reference library of SARS-CoV-2-specific TCRs generated with the MIRA antigen-specificity platform. Breadth meant the fraction of unique TCRs that were SARS-CoV-2-associated, whereas depth meant the fraction of total T cells that were SARS-CoV-2-associated. Each spike-specific TCR was assigned to its reactive spike region and to a CD4 or CD8 class using the MIRA data. Log10-transformed breadth and depth values were compared by one-way ANOVA with Sidak's multiple comparisons tests. TCRdb's version of the immuneACCESS table is confined to in-frame rearrangements and falls short of the full clone set. An unresolved V gene accounts for under half of the shortfall where checked; the remainder is of unknown origin. That table furnishes V, J and clone size, whereas the DNA furnished D and trimming. The sample table shows around 99,000 clones, and roughly 92% are seen once. The ten largest clones add up to around 8.3% of the sample.

The time point label corresponds to: about 28 days (+/-7) after the second vaccine dose. AZD1222 recipients whose second dose came at about 4 weeks and those whose second dose came at about 12 weeks were combined into one group, since spike-specific TCR depth and breadth did not differ between the two schedules. Vaccinee samples came from UK trials COV001 and COV002, including a single-blind randomized controlled phase 2/3 trial of AZD1222 (ChAdOx1 nCoV-19) in healthy adults. For TCRbeta chain sequencing, PBMC samples were collected from trial participants at day 0 and at day 28 after the second dose.

The clonotype originates from an adult who received the AZD1222 COVID-19 vaccine. Here the chain combines TRBV6-5 and TRBJ1-1, with the D gene not confidently named. The sequences come from peripheral blood, collected 28 days after the second AZD1222 dose. The DNA sequence is given as TGTGCCAGCAGTCGCGGAGGTTGGACTGAAGCTTTCTTT. It codes for CASSRGGWTEAFF.